This passage covers 26 T cell receptor beta chains from one sample sequenced in a study of shared clonotypes between healthy human individuals. Generated by immunoSEQ multiplex PCR, the TCRdb table keeps only in-frame clones and is missing some. The sample has about a million clones, approximately 77% seen once. Sequencing was done on a sample of memory CD4+ T cells from PBMCs. Subset given: CD45RA-negative fraction. These receptors were obtained from a man aged 18 to 29 in good health. Some clones in this sample may be carry-over from other donors' samples.

This clone was detected a few times. The sample has other DNA sequences that encode this CDR3 too. J is TRBJ1-1 and V is TRBV2; D gene uncertain. Germline V gene lookup returns CDR1 SNHLY and CDR2 FYNNEI. This CDR3 is built from 13 residues. The germline V and J ends were trimmed by 4 bases and 1 base, with 7 bases remaining between them. The CDR3 reads CASSGRENTEAFF. The CDR3 bases are TGTGCCAGCAGTGGCCGGGAGAACACTGAAGCTTTCTTT.

The chain recombines TRBV5-1 with TRBJ2-3; 8 bases fit TRBD2. Germline assignment: CDR1 SGHRS and CDR2 YFSETQ. The CDR3 contains 14 residues. With V trimmed by 4 bases and J by 2 bases, 3 bases remained unmatched. The DNA of the CDR3 is TGCGCCAGCAGCCTTAGCGGGGACACAGATACGCAGTATTTT. As protein: CASSLSGDTDTQYF.

This clone was counted a single time. CDR3 sequence (DNA): TGTGCCACCAAGAGCGGGATGGTGGGGGTGAATGAGCAGTTCTTC. This sequence encodes CATKSGMVGVNEQFF. The V and J genes are TRBV27 and TRBJ2-1, with 7 bases identical to TRBD2. The germline V gene encodes CDR1 MNHEY and CDR2 SMNVEV (reference sequence). The V and J ends lost 10 bases and 7 bases, in that order; junction bases with no gene match: 16. CDR3 length equals 15 residues.

This clone has just a few counts. The rearrangement links TRBV7-9 to TRBJ2-2; 11 bases align to TRBD2. Germline CDR1 and CDR2: SEHNR and FQNEAQ (reference sequence). The trim removed 3 bases at V and 11 bases at J, leaving 5 bases unmatched. There are 14 residues in the CDR3. The CDR3 DNA is TGTGCCAGCAGCTTCGGTGGACTAGCGGGCGAGCTGTTTTTT. The encoded protein is CASSFGGLAGELFF. Together with reference TRBV7-9 and TRBJ2-2, the CDR3 gives the full variable domain: DTGVSQNPRHKITKRGQNVTFRCDPISEHNRLYWYRQTLGQGPEFLTYFQNEAQLEKSRLLSDRFSAERPKGSFSTLEIQRTEQGDSAMYLCASSFGGLAGELFFGEGSRLTVL.

The V and J genes are TRBV5-1 and TRBJ2-6; TRBD1 matches 8 bases. V lost 3 bases to trimming and J lost 6 bases; unmatched junction nucleotides: 8. From germline, CDR1 is SGHRS and CDR2 YFSETQ. The CDR3 loop spans 16 amino acids. CDR3 DNA sequence: TGCGCCAGCAGCTGGACGACAGGGGTTGTGGCCAACGTCCTGACTTTC. Protein sequence: CASSWTTGVVANVLTF.

The CDR3 here is CAWNLGSSYEQYF. CDR3 bases: TGTGCCTGGAATTTGGGAAGCTCCTACGAGCAGTACTTC. The gene calls are TRBV30 and TRBJ2-7; D is undetermined. The CDR3 is 13 residues long. Germline assignment: CDR1 GTSNPN and CDR2 SVGIG (reference sequence). V was cut by 4 bases and J by 0 bases, with 10 bases left in between.

This clone was counted ten times or more. V and J are TRBV28 and TRBJ2-7, with 12 bases lining up with TRBD1. The germline V gene has CDR1 MDHEN and CDR2 SYDVKM. V was pared by 5 bases and J by 6 bases, with 8 bases of the junction left unmatched. This CDR3 contains 15 residues. CDR3 sequence (DNA): TGTGCCAGCAGTCCACCGGGACAGGGGGCTTCCGAGCAGTACTTC. Protein: CASSPPGQGASEQYF. The full variable domain, its missing parts supplied by reference TRBV28 and TRBJ2-7, is DVKVTQSSRYLVKRTGEKVFLECVQDMDHENMFWYRQDPGLGLRLIYFSYDVKMKEKGDIPEGYSVSREKKERFSLILESASTNQTSMYLCASSPPGQGASEQYFGPGTRLTVT.

The V and J genes are TRBV29-1 and TRBJ2-1, with D perhaps matching TRBD2 (6 bases). Trimming took 5 bases from V and 3 from J, leaving 17 bases between them. CDR3 length: 15 residues. Germline CDR1 reads SQVTM; CDR2 reads ANQGSEA. CDR3 sequence reads: CSVPIGTLVYNEQFF. Here the CDR3 DNA reads TGCAGCGTTCCCATCGGGACTCTAGTCTACAATGAGCAGTTCTTC.

V usage is TRBV5-1 and J usage is TRBJ2-7, with D perhaps assigned TRBD1 or TRBD2 (5 bases each). The CDR3 sequence is 16 residues long. Germline lookup yields CDR1 SGHRS and CDR2 YFSETQ. The ends were cut back, 1 base at V and 6 bases at J, with 20 bases in the middle. CDR3 in DNA: TGCGCCAGCAGCTTGTACGGGACCGCGGTGGATGGCGAGCAGTACTTC. Protein product: CASSLYGTAVDGEQYF. Full variable domain (rest looked up from reference TRBV5-1 and TRBJ2-7): KAGVTQTPRYLIKTRGQQVTLSCSPISGHRSVSWYQQTPGQGLQFLFEYFSETQRNKGNFPGRFSGRQFSNSRSEMNVSTLELGDSALYLCASSLYGTAVDGEQYFGPGTRLTVT.

Only one count was recorded for this clone. The V gene is TRBV7-6, the J gene TRBJ2-2; 7 bases align to TRBD1. Germline loops: CDR1 SGHVS, CDR2 FNYEAQ. V was pared by 5 bases and J by 4 bases, with 1 base of the junction left unmatched. The CDR3 totals 13 residues. CDR3 bases: TGTGCCAGCAGCGGACAGGCCACCGGGGAGCTGTTTTTT. Residues: CASSGQATGELFF.

A word on this clone: The sample holds other DNA sequences that translate to the same CDR3. The chain uses TRBV6-5 and TRBJ2-3, with 7 nucleotides matching TRBD2. Germline-derived CDR1 and CDR2 are MNHEY and SVGAGI. CDR3 length equals 14 residues. The V gene end was trimmed by 6 bases and the J gene end by 1 base; junction bases not matched to a gene: 4. The CDR3 nucleotides read TGTGCCAGCAGCTCTAGCGGCCGCACAGATACGCAGTATTTT. Translating gives CASSSSGRTDTQYF.

The chain employs TRBV10-3 and TRBJ1-6, with TRBD1 identical over 7 bases. V trimming: 10 bases; J trimming: 10 bases; junction bases outside the gene matches: 13. The CDR3 is made up of 14 amino acids. Germline CDR1 reads ENHRY; CDR2 reads SYGVKD. CDR3 in amino acids: CATDREGSGSPLHF. Written as DNA, the CDR3 is TGTGCCACCGACAGGGAAGGTTCGGGCTCACCCCTCCACTTT.

The V gene is TRBV5-6, the J gene TRBJ2-3, with a tentative D call TRBD1 (5 bases). V was clipped by 0 bases and J by 6 bases, with 5 bases between them. This CDR3 spans 12 amino acids. Germline CDR1 SGHDT, CDR2 YYEEEE. The CDR3 region is CASSLGQDTQYF. The CDR3 coding sequence is TGTGCCAGCAGCTTGGGACAGGATACGCAGTATTTT. The full variable domain, rest sourced from reference TRBV5-6 and TRBJ2-3, is DAGVTQSPTHLIKTRGQQVTLRCSPKSGHDTVSWYQQALGQGPQFIFQYYEEEERQRGNFPDRFSGHQFPNYSSELNVNALLLGDSALYLCASSLGQDTQYFGPGTRLTVL.

The CDR3 loop reads CASSLDRGEQYF. For the CDR3, the DNA is TGTGCCAGCAGCCTGGATCGGGGCGAGCAGTACTTC. The chain is built from TRBV11-3 and TRBJ2-7, with D maybe TRBD2 (5 bases). Trimming cost V 5 bases and J 6 bases, with 11 bases left between them. Per the germline V gene, CDR1 is SGHNT and CDR2 is YENEEA. CDR3 length: 12 amino acids.

J is TRBJ2-3 and V is TRBV7-9; weak D call: TRBD1 (6 bases). CDR3 length equals 12 residues. Trimming stripped 4 bases from V and 6 bases from J, with 8 bases between. Germline V gene data show CDR1 as SEHNR and CDR2 as FQNEAQ (reference sequence). CDR3 amino acids: CASSSRGDTQYF. Here the CDR3 DNA reads TGTGCCAGCAGCTCAAGGGGGGATACGCAGTATTTT.

V gene TRBV11-3 combines with J gene TRBJ2-1; D is undetermined. The CDR3 totals 20 residues. Germline V gives CDR1 SGHNT, CDR2 YENEEA. Trimming stripped 1 base from V and 5 bases from J, with 27 bases between. In nucleotides, the CDR3 is TGTGCCAGCAGCTTAGCACCGTCCCTCCCCCTACACTCCCGTGACAATGAGCAGTTCTTC. Translated, it gives CASSLAPSLPLHSRDNEQFF.

The chain uses TRBV30 and TRBJ2-5, with TRBD1 identical over 7 bases. Germline V gives CDR1 GTSNPN, CDR2 SVGIG (reference sequence). The CDR3 runs 14 residues. The J segment lost 2 bases and the V segment lost 3 bases, leaving 6 bases of the junction unmatched. The CDR3 loop reads CAWSAGTEQETQYF. The CDR3 region has the DNA TGTGCCTGGAGCGCAGGGACAGAACAAGAGACCCAGTACTTC. Full variable domain (rest looked up from reference TRBV30 and TRBJ2-5): SQTIHQWPATLVQPVGSPLSLECTVEGTSNPNLYWYRQAAGRGLQLLFYSVGIGQISSEVPQNLSASRPQDRQFILSSKKLLLSDSGFYLCAWSAGTEQETQYFGPGTRLLVL.

The gene calls are TRBV4-3 and TRBJ2-1; the D is unclear. The CDR3 has 13 residues. Germline CDR1 reads LGHNA; CDR2 reads YSLEER. The V end lost 0 bases, the J end lost 12 bases, and 12 bases lay between the germline ends. The CDR3 loop is CASSQDLRTGQFF. Here the CDR3 DNA reads TGCGCCAGCAGCCAAGATTTAAGGACCGGGCAGTTCTTC.

The chain carries TRBV6-6 and TRBJ1-1; 9 nucleotides match TRBD1. The CDR3 runs 14 residues. The V segment lost 6 bases and the J segment 10 bases; nucleotides outside the gene matches: 12. The V gene's germline CDR1 is MNHNY and CDR2 SVGAGI (reference sequence). The CDR3, as DNA: TGTGCCAGCAGCCCTAACCGGGACAGGGTGGTAGCTTTCTTT. Protein sequence: CASSPNRDRVVAFF.

The genes are TRBV7-9 and TRBJ2-3, with D hard to call. V was trimmed by 8 bases and J by 1 base, leaving 13 bases between them. This CDR3 is 14 amino acids long. Germline CDR1 is SEHNR and CDR2 is FQNEAQ (reference sequence). The CDR3 nucleotides are TGTGCCAGCGCCCCTCAGGCCGGCACAGATACGCAGTATTTT. Translated: CASAPQAGTDTQYF.

Many counts were recorded for this clone. V and J are TRBV7-2 and TRBJ2-2; TRBD2 matches at 8 bases. The junction had 5 bases not matched to a gene; V was cut back by 4 bases and J by 4 bases. Germline values: CDR1 SGHTA, CDR2 FQGNSA. The CDR3 consists of 15 residues. The CDR3 bases are TGTGCCAGCAGCTATAGCGGGACCTCCACCGGGGAGCTGTTTTTT. This encodes CASSYSGTSTGELFF.

The chain combines TRBV2 with TRBJ2-1; D remains unclear. Per germline, CDR1 SNHLY and CDR2 FYNNEI. V dropped 6 bases and J dropped 6 bases, with 12 bases sitting between them. CDR3 size: 13 residues. CDR3: CASSPTVANEQFF. In DNA, the CDR3 is TGTGCCAGCAGCCCCACGGTAGCCAATGAGCAGTTCTTC.

This clone came up a few times. This rearrangement joins TRBV20-1 to TRBJ2-1; D uncertain. V lost 6 bases and J lost 8, with 11 bases in between. Germline V gene lookup returns CDR1 DFQATT and CDR2 SNEGSKA (reference sequence). This CDR3 has 11 residues. The CDR3 is CSAPPDDEQFF. The CDR3 DNA is TGCAGTGCCCCACCCGACGATGAGCAGTTCTTC.

The chain carries TRBV2 and TRBJ2-1; D perhaps matches TRBD1 (6 bases). This CDR3 region has 16 residues. Trimming cost V 6 bases and J 10 bases, with 25 bases left between them. The germline V gene encodes CDR1 SNHLY and CDR2 FYNNEI. CDR3: CASSGELRGPLKEQFF. The CDR3 bases are TGTGCCAGCAGCGGTGAACTCAGGGGCCCCTTAAAGGAGCAGTTCTTC.

The rearrangement uses TRBV5-1 and TRBJ2-2; D ambiguous. The CDR3 covers 14 residues. Germline CDR1 reads SGHRS; CDR2 reads YFSETQ. V was clipped by 0 bases and J by 5 bases, with 8 bases between them. The DNA for the CDR3 is TGCGCCAGCAGCTTGGGCGTTGTGACCGGGGAGCTGTTTTTT. Amino acid sequence: CASSLGVVTGELFF.

Concerning this clone itself: A much larger clone sits a single nucleotide away, making a read error possible. Distinct nucleotide sequences in the sample also encode this CDR3. The CDR3 reads CASSGTANTGELFF. The CDR3 DNA is TGCGCCAGCAGCGGGACGGCGAACACCGGGGAGCTGTTTTTT. The chain employs TRBV5-1 and TRBJ2-2; D tentatively reads TRBD1 or TRBD2 (5 bases each). Germline loops: CDR1 SGHRS, CDR2 YFSETQ. The CDR3 extends over 14 amino acids. Trimming cost V 4 bases and J 0 bases, with 7 bases left between them.